These 20 T cell receptor beta chains originate from one sample sequenced in a study of OX40 agonist ivuxolimab in advanced cancers. This table comes from immunoSEQ multiplex PCR, and its TCRdb copy is limited to in-frame clones, with some not included. The top ten hold roughly 15% of the sample, which has roughly 28,000 clones, approximately 84% seen once. The source was CD4+ or CD8+ T cells sorted from blood, collected in a trial of the OX40 agonist ivuxolimab. The receptors were gathered from an adult with an advanced solid tumor such as melanoma, head and neck, liver or kidney cancer.

The chain employs TRBV28 and TRBJ2-3; D is undetermined. The CDR3 has 13 amino acids. Germline V gives CDR1 MDHEN, CDR2 SYDVKM. Deletions cut 8 bases from V and 0 bases from J, with 9 bases between. The CDR3 region is CASGDRSTDTQYF. The CDR3 DNA reads TGTGCCAGCGGGGATCGTAGCACAGATACGCAGTATTTT.

In this sample, this clone turned up once. The CDR3 here is CASTLTGGITEAFF. The CDR3 nucleotides are TGTGCCAGCACCTTGACAGGGGGCATCACTGAAGCTTTCTTT. The chain has TRBV25-1 and TRBJ1-1, with 10 bases identical to TRBD1. Trimming took 7 bases from V and 4 from J; bases not matched to a gene: 6. The CDR3 is 14 amino acids. Germline values: CDR1 MGHDK, CDR2 SYGVNS.

The gene calls are TRBV25-1 and TRBJ1-1, with TRBD1 matching 10 bases. Germline assignment: CDR1 MGHDK and CDR2 SYGVNS. With 5 bases clipped from V and 10 bases from J, the junction kept 13 bases outside the gene matches. The CDR3 length is 15 residues. CDR3 residues: CASSFSGTGVSGAFF. The DNA of the CDR3 is TGTGCCAGCAGTTTTTCTGGGACAGGGGTTTCCGGAGCTTTCTTT.

This clone was counted a single time. This chain connects TRBV10-3 to TRBJ2-1, with D perhaps matching TRBD2 (6 bases). Germline V lookup: CDR1 ENHRY, CDR2 SYGVKD. The CDR3 is 13 amino acids. V lost 3 bases to trimming and J lost 6 bases, with 9 bases between them. The CDR3 region has the DNA TGTGCCATCAGTGATGGAGGGACCAATGAGCAGTTCTTC. It specifies CAISDGGTNEQFF.

This clone is categorized as medium-sized. V usage is TRBV4-2 and J usage is TRBJ2-3; D ambiguous. CDR3 length: 15 amino acids. CDR1 is LGHNA and CDR2 is YNFKEQ in the germline V gene. With 1 base removed from V and 4 bases from J, the gap between germline ends came to 12 bases. CDR3: CASSQVGESADTQYF. The CDR3 nucleotides read TGTGCCAGCAGCCAAGTTGGAGAGAGCGCAGATACGCAGTATTTT.

The chain couples TRBV21-1 to TRBJ2-2; TRBD2 is the table's D call and was not checked against the DNA. TRBV21-1 is marked as a pseudogene. The CDR3 totals 14 residues. DNA for the CDR3: TGTGCCAGCAGCACCAAACGGGGGGCCGGGGAGCTGTTTTTT. Its translation: CASSTKRGAGELFF.

The gene calls are TRBV7-9 and TRBJ2-7, with 13 bases lining up with TRBD2. V shed 7 bases and J 5 bases; nucleotides not matched to a gene: 5. CDR3 size: 14 residues. Germline CDR1 is SEHNR and CDR2 is FQNEAQ (reference sequence). CDR3 in amino acids: CASTFGTSGNEQYF. CDR3 bases: TGTGCCAGCACCTTCGGGACTAGCGGGAACGAGCAGTACTTC.

The chain couples TRBV27 to TRBJ2-2; D is undetermined. Germline values: CDR1 MNHEY, CDR2 SMNVEV (reference sequence). V lost 5 bases and J lost 5, with 9 bases in between. The CDR3 is 13 residues long. CDR3 amino acids: CASSPHRTGELFF. CDR3 coding DNA: TGTGCCAGCAGTCCCCATCGGACCGGGGAGCTGTTTTTT.

The chain combines TRBV11-2 with TRBJ1-3, with D possibly matching TRBD1 (6 bases). From germline, CDR1 is SGHAT and CDR2 FQNNGV. CDR3 size: 15 residues. Deletions cut 5 bases from V and 4 bases from J, with 15 bases between. Written as DNA, the CDR3 is TGTGCCAGCAGCATCCGGGACATCGCGGGAAACACCATATATTTT. It codes for CASSIRDIAGNTIYF.

The chain carries TRBV28 and TRBJ2-1, with TRBD1 matching 7 bases. This CDR3 contains 16 residues. The junction had 14 bases not matched to a gene; V was cut back by 6 bases and J by 6 bases. Germline CDR1 is MDHEN and CDR2 is SYDVKM. DNA for the CDR3: TGTGCCAGCAGGCGGAGCGACAGGGCCGGTCGCAATGAGCAGTTCTTC. Protein: CASRRSDRAGRNEQFF.

By its share, this clone is large. V is TRBV7-8 and J is TRBJ1-5; D uncertain. Trimming pared 5 bases from V and 4 bases from J, leaving 12 bases between. This CDR3 spans 14 amino acids. Germline V gene data show CDR1 as SGHVS and CDR2 as FQNEAQ. The CDR3 loop is CASSTRTGNQPQHF. The CDR3 nucleotides read TGTGCCAGCAGCACACGGACGGGAAATCAGCCCCAGCATTTT.

The rearrangement joins TRBV9 to TRBJ1-1; D is unresolved. The germline CDR1 and CDR2 sequences are SGDLS and YYNGEE. CDR3 size: 14 residues. Trimming cost V 0 bases and J 8 bases, with 14 bases left between them. The CDR3 region has the DNA TGTGCCAGCAGCGTAGAGAGCCACACCTTGGAAGCTTTCTTT. This encodes CASSVESHTLEAFF.

This CDR3 reads CASSLDSYEQYF. The CDR3 DNA follows: TGTGCCAGCAGTTTAGATTCATACGAGCAGTACTTC. The V call is TRBV28, the J call TRBJ2-7; no firm D call. CDR3 length: 12 amino acids. Per germline, CDR1 MDHEN and CDR2 SYDVKM. Trimming cost V 2 bases and J 4 bases, with 6 bases left between them.

The chain couples TRBV6-5 to TRBJ2-2; 9 nucleotides align to TRBD1. Trimming took 6 bases from V and 3 from J; bases not matched to a gene: 5. CDR1 and CDR2 from the germline V gene are MNHEY and SVGAGI. CDR3 length: 15 amino acids. The CDR3 DNA sequence: TGTGCCAGCAGCCGATGGACAGGGGACACCGGGGAGCTGTTTTTT. Encoded protein: CASSRWTGDTGELFF.

The chain recombines TRBV7-6 with TRBJ2-7, with 9 bases identical to TRBD1. Germline CDR1 and CDR2: SGHVS and FNYEAQ. The V gene end was trimmed by 3 bases and the J gene end by 5 bases; junction bases not matched to a gene: 5. CDR3 length: 14 amino acids. The CDR3 reads CASSFRDRANEQYF. The CDR3 DNA reads TGTGCCAGCAGCTTTAGGGACAGGGCGAACGAGCAGTACTTC.

This clone was observed a single time. This chain joins TRBV19 and TRBJ2-1; tentatively, D is TRBD1 (6 bases). V was shortened by 7 bases and J by 6 bases, with 10 bases between the two germline ends. Germline CDR1 and CDR2: LNHDA and SQIVND (reference sequence). The CDR3 loop spans 12 amino acids. CDR3 coding DNA: TGTGCCAGTACCCCGACAGGCAATGAGCAGTTCTTC. Protein: CASTPTGNEQFF.

J is TRBJ2-1 and V is TRBV7-6; 9 bases match TRBD2. This CDR3 contains 16 residues. V shed 0 bases, J shed 3 bases, and the junction held 3 bases outside the gene matches. In germline, CDR1 is SGHVS, CDR2 FNYEAQ. CDR3 residues: CASSLAGTSFYNEQFF. The CDR3 DNA reads TGTGCCAGCAGCTTAGCCGGGACTAGCTTCTACAATGAGCAGTTCTTC.

V usage is TRBV28 and J usage is TRBJ2-5; D gene unclear. V was trimmed by 6 bases and J by 6 bases, leaving 11 bases between them. Germline CDR1 MDHEN, CDR2 SYDVKM. This CDR3 is 12 amino acids long. The CDR3 nucleotides read TGTGCCAGCAGAACATCGATACAGACCCAGTACTTC. It translates to CASRTSIQTQYF. The full variable domain, in which reference TRBV28 and TRBJ2-5 provide the parts outside the CDR3, is DVKVTQSSRYLVKRTGEKVFLECVQDMDHENMFWYRQDPGLGLRLIYFSYDVKMKEKGDIPEGYSVSREKKERFSLILESASTNQTSMYLCASRTSIQTQYFGPGTRLLVL.

The table lists this clone with a count of one. The chain couples TRBV28 to TRBJ2-1, with 10 positions matching TRBD2. The CDR3 runs to 18 residues. Germline V gene sequence: CDR1 MDHEN, CDR2 SYDVKM. J gave up 5 bases and V 7 bases, and 17 bases lay outside the gene matches. CDR3 sequence: CASTQVAGGPQGNNEQFF. The CDR3 coding sequence is TGTGCCAGCACCCAAGTAGCGGGGGGCCCCCAAGGTAACAATGAGCAGTTCTTC.

The chain joins TRBV7-9 to TRBJ2-1; 9 bases are shared with TRBD2. The CDR3 extends over 14 amino acids. Losses at the gene ends were 2 bases for V and 10 bases for J; bases not matched to a gene: 6. Germline V CDR1 and CDR2: SEHNR, FQNEAQ (reference sequence). The DNA of the CDR3 is TGTGCCAGCAGCTTATCTCTAGCGGGAAACGAGCAGTTCTTC. This encodes CASSLSLAGNEQFF.